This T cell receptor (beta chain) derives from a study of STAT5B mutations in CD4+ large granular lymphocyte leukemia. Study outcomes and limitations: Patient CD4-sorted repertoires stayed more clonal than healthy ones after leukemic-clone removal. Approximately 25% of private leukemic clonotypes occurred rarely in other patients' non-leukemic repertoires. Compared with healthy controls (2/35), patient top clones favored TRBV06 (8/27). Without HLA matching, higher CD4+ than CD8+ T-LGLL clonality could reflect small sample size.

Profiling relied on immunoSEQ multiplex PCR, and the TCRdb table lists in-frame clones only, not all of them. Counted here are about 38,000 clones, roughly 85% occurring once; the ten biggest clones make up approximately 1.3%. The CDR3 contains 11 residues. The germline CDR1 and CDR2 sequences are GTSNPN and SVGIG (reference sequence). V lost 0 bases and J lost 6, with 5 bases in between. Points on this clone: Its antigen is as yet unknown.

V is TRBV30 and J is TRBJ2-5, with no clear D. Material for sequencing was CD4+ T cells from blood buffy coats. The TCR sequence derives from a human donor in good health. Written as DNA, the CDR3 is TGTGCCTGGAGTGTACAAAAGACCCAGTACTTC. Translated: CAWSVQKTQYF.